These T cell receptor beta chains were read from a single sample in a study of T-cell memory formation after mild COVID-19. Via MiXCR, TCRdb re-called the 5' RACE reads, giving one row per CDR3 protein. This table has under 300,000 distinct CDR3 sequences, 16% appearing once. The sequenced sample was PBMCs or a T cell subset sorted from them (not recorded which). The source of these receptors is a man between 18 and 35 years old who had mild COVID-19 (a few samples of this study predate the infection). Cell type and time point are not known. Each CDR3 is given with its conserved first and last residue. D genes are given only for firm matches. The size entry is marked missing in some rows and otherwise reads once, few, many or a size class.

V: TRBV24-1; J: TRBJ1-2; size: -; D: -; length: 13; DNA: TGTGCCACCAGTGAAGCAAATAACTATGGCTACACCTTC; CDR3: CATSEANNYGYTF
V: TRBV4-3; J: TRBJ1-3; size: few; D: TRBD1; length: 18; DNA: TGCGCCAGGATACCGGGACAGGGTCACCCAAGCTCTGGAAACACCATATATTTT; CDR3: CARIPGQGHPSSGNTIYF
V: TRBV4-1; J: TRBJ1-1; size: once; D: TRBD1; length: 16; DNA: TGCGCCAGCAGCCCCCGGCAGGGGGCGGCAACCCCTTCAGCTTTCTTT; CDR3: CASSPRQGAATPSAFF
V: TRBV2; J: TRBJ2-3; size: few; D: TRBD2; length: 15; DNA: TGTGCCAGCAGGAACGGCGGGGGGGCCGCAGATACGCAGTATTTT; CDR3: CASRNGGGAADTQYF
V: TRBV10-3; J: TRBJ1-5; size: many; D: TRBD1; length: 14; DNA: TGTGCCATCAGTGGGGACAGGGAGAATCAGCCCCAGCATTTT; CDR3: CAISGDRENQPQHF
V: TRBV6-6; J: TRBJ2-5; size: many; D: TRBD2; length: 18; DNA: TGTGCCAGCAGTTTTCCCAGGGGTTCCCTAGCGGGGGCGGAGACCCAGTACTTC; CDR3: CASSFPRGSLAGAETQYF
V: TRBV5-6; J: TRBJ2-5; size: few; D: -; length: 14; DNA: TGTGCCAGCAGCCCACTACGGGGCGGAGAGACCCAGTACTTC; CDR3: CASSPLRGGETQYF
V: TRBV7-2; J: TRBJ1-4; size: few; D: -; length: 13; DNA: TGTGCCAGCAGCCGGGCCATGAATGAAAAACTGTTTTTT; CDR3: CASSRAMNEKLFF
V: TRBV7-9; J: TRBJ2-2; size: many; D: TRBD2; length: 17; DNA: TGTGCCAGCAGCCCCGGACTAGCGGGGGGATTGGACGGGGAGCTGTTTTTT; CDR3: CASSPGLAGGLDGELFF
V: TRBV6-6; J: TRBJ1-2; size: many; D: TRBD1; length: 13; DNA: TGTGCCAGCAGTTCCTACCCGGGACAGGGGGCAACCTTC; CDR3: CASSSYPGQGATF
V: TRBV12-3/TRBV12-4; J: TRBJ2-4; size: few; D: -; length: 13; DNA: TGTGCCAGCAGTTTCGGGGGCAAAAACATTCAGTACTTC; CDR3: CASSFGGKNIQYF
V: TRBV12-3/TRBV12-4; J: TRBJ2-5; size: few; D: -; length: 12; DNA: TGTGCCAGCAGCTTCGTAGGGGAGACCCAGTACTTC; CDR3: CASSFVGETQYF
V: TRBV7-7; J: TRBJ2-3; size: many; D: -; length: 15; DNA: TGTGCCAGCAGCTTAGCGGGGGCCAGCACAGATACGCAGTATTTT; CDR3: CASSLAGASTDTQYF
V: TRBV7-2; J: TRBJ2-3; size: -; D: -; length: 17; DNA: TGTGCCAGCAGCCAGGGGCCCGTGGGTTCAGGCACAGATACGCAGTATTTT; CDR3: CASSQGPVGSGTDTQYF
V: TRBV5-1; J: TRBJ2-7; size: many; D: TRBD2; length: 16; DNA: TGCGCCAGCAGCTCGGGTCTAGCGGGGGGGCCCTACGAGCAGTACTTC; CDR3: CASSSGLAGGPYEQYF
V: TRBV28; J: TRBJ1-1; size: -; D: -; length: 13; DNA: TGTGCCAGCAGCTTACAGCTGAACACTGAAGCTTTCTTT; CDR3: CASSLQLNTEAFF
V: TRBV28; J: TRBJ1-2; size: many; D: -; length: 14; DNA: TGTGCCAGCAGGGGGGGGCACCTTCTAATAGGCTACACCTTC; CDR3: CASRGGHLLIGYTF
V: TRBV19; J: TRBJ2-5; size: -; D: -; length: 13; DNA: TGTGCCAGTAGTAGGCACCTGGAAGAGACCCAGTACTTC; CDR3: CASSRHLEETQYF
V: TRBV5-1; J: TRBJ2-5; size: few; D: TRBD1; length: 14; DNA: TGCGCCAGCAGCTCTGTAGGGGGCCAGGAGACCCAGTACTTC; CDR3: CASSSVGGQETQYF
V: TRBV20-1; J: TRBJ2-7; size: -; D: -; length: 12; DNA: TGCAGTGCTAGAATTCATGGGGACGAGCAGTACTTC; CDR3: CSARIHGDEQYF
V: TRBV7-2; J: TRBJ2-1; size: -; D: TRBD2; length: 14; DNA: TGTGCCAGCAGCCCCGGGACTAGCGGGGGGGAGCAGTTCTTC; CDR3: CASSPGTSGGEQFF
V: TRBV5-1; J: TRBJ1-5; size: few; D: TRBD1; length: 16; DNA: TGCGCCAGCAGCTTGGGTGGGACAGGGCGAGATCAGCCCCAGCATTTT; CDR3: CASSLGGTGRDQPQHF
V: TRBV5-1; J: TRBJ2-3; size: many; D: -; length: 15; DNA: TGCGCCAGCAGCGACACGTCGACCAGCACAGATACGCAGTATTTT; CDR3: CASSDTSTSTDTQYF
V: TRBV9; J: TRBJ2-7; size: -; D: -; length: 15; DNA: TGTGCCAGCAGCGTAGCGTGGCAGACCCCCTACGAGCAGTACTTC; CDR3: CASSVAWQTPYEQYF
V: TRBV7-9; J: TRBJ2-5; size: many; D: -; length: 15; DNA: TGTGCCAGCAGCTTCCACGGGACGACCCAAGAGACCCAGTACTTC; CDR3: CASSFHGTTQETQYF
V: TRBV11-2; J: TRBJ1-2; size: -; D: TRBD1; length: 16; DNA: TGTGCCAGCAGCTTAGATTCCGGGACAGGGCCCTATGGCTACACCTTC; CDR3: CASSLDSGTGPYGYTF
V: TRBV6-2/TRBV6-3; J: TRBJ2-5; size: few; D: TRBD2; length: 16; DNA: TGTGCCAGCAGTTACTGGCGGGGGGGGGTTCAAGAGACCCAGTACTTC; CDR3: CASSYWRGGVQETQYF
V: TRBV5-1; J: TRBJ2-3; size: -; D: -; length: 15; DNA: TGCGCCAGCAGCTTGTGGGGGCAGAGCACAGATACGCAGTATTTT; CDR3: CASSLWGQSTDTQYF
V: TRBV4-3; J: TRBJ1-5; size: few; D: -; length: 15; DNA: TGCGCCAGCAGCCAAGAGAGTTGGGGCAATCAGCCCCAGCATTTT; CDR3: CASSQESWGNQPQHF
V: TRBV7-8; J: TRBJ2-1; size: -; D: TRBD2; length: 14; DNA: TGTGCCAGCAGCTTGGTTGGCGGGGGTGCTGAGCAGTTCTTC; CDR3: CASSLVGGGAEQFF
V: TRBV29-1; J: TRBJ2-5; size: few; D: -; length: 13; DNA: TGCAGCGTGGAAAAGACTATCGGAGAGACCCAGTACTTC; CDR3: CSVEKTIGETQYF